The 18 T cell receptor beta chains presented below share a single source sample, sequenced in a study of shared clonotypes between healthy human individuals. Naive CD8 cells, CD45RO-negative and positively selected for CCR7, excluded terminally differentiated effector memory CD45RA+ cells. Assay used: immunoSEQ multiplex PCR; TCRdb lists only in-frame clones, some missing. This sample yields 450,000 to 700,000 clones, of which nearly 97% are seen a single time; 0.085% to 0.11% belongs to the top ten. Sequences were obtained from naive CD8+ T cells sorted from blood. The origin of the receptors is a woman aged 25 to 39 in good health.

The chain has TRBV2 and TRBJ2-2; D uncertain. CDR3 length: 13 amino acids. Looked up from germline, CDR1 is SNHLY and CDR2 is FYNNEI. Trimming took off 7 bases at V and 5 bases at J, with 11 bases between the two ends. CDR3 in DNA: TGTGCCAGCATGTTCCCAGAGACCGGGGAGCTGTTTTTT. Its protein product is CASMFPETGELFF. Based on the CDR3 plus reference TRBV2 and TRBJ2-2, the full variable domain is EPEVTQTPSHQVTQMGQEVILRCVPISNHLYFYWYRQILGQKVEFLVSFYNNEISEKSEIFDDQFSVERPDGSNFTLKIRSTKLEDSAMYFCASMFPETGELFFGEGSRLTVL.

The chain recombines TRBV27 with TRBJ2-7; D uncertain. V shed 7 bases and J shed 3 bases, with 7 bases lying between them. The CDR3 consists of 11 residues. Germline V gene sequence: CDR1 MNHEY, CDR2 SMNVEV (reference sequence). The CDR3 bases are TGTGCCAGCAAGGACGGCTACGAGCAGTACTTC. Its protein is CASKDGYEQYF.

This sequence joins TRBV4-1 and TRBJ2-5, with TRBD1 matching over 7 bases. The CDR3 contains 16 residues. V gave up 4 bases and J gave up 5 bases; unmatched junction bases: 13. Per germline, CDR1 MGHRA and CDR2 YSYEKL. In DNA form, the CDR3 reads TGCGCCAGCAGCCCGTCTCCGACAGGGTGGTTGGAGACCCAGTACTTC. Translating it yields CASSPSPTGWLETQYF.

This clone appeared once. V and J are TRBV14 and TRBJ2-1, with 7 bases matching TRBD1. This CDR3 spans 14 amino acids. Germline loops: CDR1 SGHDN, CDR2 FVKESK. The trim removed 4 bases at V and 3 bases at J, leaving 3 bases unmatched. CDR3 nucleotide sequence: TGTGCCAGCAGCCTGACAGGGAACTACAATGAGCAGTTCTTC. As protein: CASSLTGNYNEQFF.

The chain links TRBV29-1 to TRBJ2-5; D is perhaps TRBD2 (5 bases). The J call is uncertain, as TRBJ2-7 better fits the DNA end. The germline CDR1 and CDR2 sequences are SQVTM and ANQGSEA. This CDR3 region has 14 residues. CDR3 nucleotides: TGCAGCGCCGAAGGTGGGAGCCTCTCCTACGAGCAGTACTTC. It codes for CSAEGGSLSYEQYF.

The V and J genes are TRBV4-1 and TRBJ1-1, with D unclear. This CDR3 spans 14 amino acids. The germline gives CDR1 MGHRA, CDR2 YSYEKL. Trimming shortened V by 3 bases and J by 4 bases, and 12 bases separated the two germline ends. The DNA for the CDR3 is TGCGCCAGCAGCCAGCTACATTCGTTCACTGAAGCTTTCTTT. It codes for CASSQLHSFTEAFF.

J is TRBJ2-5 and V is TRBV19, with TRBD2 identical over 10 bases. The CDR3 is 19 amino acids. CDR1 is LNHDA and CDR2 is SQIVND in the germline V gene (reference sequence). V shed 3 bases and J 2 bases; nucleotides not matched to a gene: 15. The CDR3 here is CASSIVLAGEGGYQETQYF. CDR3 sequence (DNA): TGTGCCAGTAGTATTGTCCTAGCGGGGGAGGGAGGGTATCAAGAGACCCAGTACTTC.

The chain employs TRBV7-2 and TRBJ1-2; possibly TRBD1 for D (5 bases). Looked up from germline, CDR1 is SGHTA and CDR2 is FQGNSA. Trimming shortened V by 5 bases and J by 4 bases, and 17 bases separated the two germline ends. This CDR3 spans 15 amino acids. For the CDR3, the DNA is TGTGCCAGCAGCCCCCCCGGGGCCGGCACCTATGGCTACACCTTC. Translation gives CASSPPGAGTYGYTF.

The V call is TRBV7-9, the J call TRBJ2-7, with D unclear. Germline V gene data show CDR1 as SEHNR and CDR2 as FQNEAQ (reference sequence). V was clipped by 0 bases and J by 10 bases, with 31 bases between them. The CDR3 totals 19 residues. The CDR3 is CASSLAGAARSQWVPLQYF. The CDR3, as DNA: TGTGCCAGCAGCTTAGCGGGTGCAGCGAGGTCTCAGTGGGTTCCCTTACAGTACTTC.

Comment on this clone: This sample includes further DNA sequences coding for the same CDR3. This rearrangement joins TRBV10-2 to TRBJ2-7, with D hard to call. The CDR3 has 11 residues. Germline V gene lookup returns CDR1 WSHSY and CDR2 SAAADI. Trimming removed 0 bases at V and 6 bases at J, with 3 bases between. This CDR3 is CASSESSEQYF. In DNA, the CDR3 is TGCGCCAGCAGTGAGTCTTCCGAGCAGTACTTC.

J is TRBJ2-1 and V is TRBV27; the D is unclear. This CDR3 is built from 12 residues. V lost 5 bases, J lost 7 bases, and 9 bases lay in between. CDR1 MNHEY and CDR2 SMNVEV come from the germline V gene (reference sequence). The CDR3 region has the DNA TGTGCCAGCAGTCCCGACGTGAATGAGCAGTTCTTC. Its protein product is CASSPDVNEQFF.

The V and J genes are TRBV5-1 and TRBJ1-1; D may be TRBD1 (5 bases). V shed 4 bases and J shed 4 bases, with 14 bases lying between them. Germline-derived CDR1 and CDR2 are SGHRS and YFSETQ. CDR3 length: 14 amino acids. CDR3 in amino acids: CASSVGALGTEAFF. CDR3 in DNA: TGCGCCAGCAGCGTCGGGGCCCTTGGCACTGAAGCTTTCTTT.

The V and J genes are TRBV7-9 and TRBJ1-1; D is perhaps TRBD1 (6 bases). The CDR3 has 14 residues. The V gene's germline CDR1 is SEHNR and CDR2 FQNEAQ (reference sequence). The V end lost 3 bases, the J end lost 6 bases, and 14 bases lay between the germline ends. The DNA of the CDR3 is TGTGCCAGCAGCTTGGCAACAGGGCTCGCTGAAGCTTTCTTT. Translating gives CASSLATGLAEAFF.

V usage is TRBV28 and J usage is TRBJ2-7; 7 nucleotides line up with TRBD2. The CDR3 is made up of 13 amino acids. Germline V gene sequence: CDR1 MDHEN, CDR2 SYDVKM. With V trimmed by 3 bases and J by 3 bases, 2 bases remained unmatched. In DNA form, the CDR3 reads TGTGCCAGCAGTTTCGCGGGAGACTACGAGCAGTACTTC. It is translated as CASSFAGDYEQYF.

The V gene is TRBV29-1, the J gene TRBJ2-2, with D maybe TRBD2 (5 bases). Germline V gene data show CDR1 as SQVTM and CDR2 as ANQGSEA. V gave up 4 bases and J gave up 3 bases, with 6 bases separating them. The CDR3 is 12 amino acids. The CDR3 bases are TGCAGCGTTGTCGGGGACACCGGGGAGCTGTTTTTT. Translation gives CSVVGDTGELFF.

This clone has a single count. The chain has TRBV6-9 and TRBJ2-4, with D unclear. Germline V gene sequence: CDR1 MNHGY, CDR2 SVAAGI. The CDR3 totals 11 residues. V lost 5 bases, J lost 14 bases, and 13 bases lay in between. CDR3 in DNA: TGTGCCAGCAGTGAAAACATGGATAAGTACTTC. Translating gives CASSENMDKYF.

In DNA form, the CDR3 reads TGTGCCAGCAGTTTGAGGGGCTACGAGCAGTACTTC. Its protein is CASSLRGYEQYF. The V and J genes are TRBV27 and TRBJ2-7; D tentatively reads TRBD1 or TRBD2 (5 bases each). V lost 3 bases, J lost 3 bases, and 6 bases lay in between. The V gene's germline CDR1 is MNHEY and CDR2 SMNVEV (reference sequence). The CDR3 length is 12 residues.

The CDR3 DNA sequence: TGTGCCAGCAGTTTATACTCCTTAAGAACCGGGGAGCTGTTTTTT. Residues: CASSLYSLRTGELFF. This chain links TRBV28 with TRBJ2-2; the D is unclear. The CDR3 runs 15 residues. Germline V lookup: CDR1 MDHEN, CDR2 SYDVKM. Trimming took 1 base from V and 5 from J, leaving 11 bases between them.